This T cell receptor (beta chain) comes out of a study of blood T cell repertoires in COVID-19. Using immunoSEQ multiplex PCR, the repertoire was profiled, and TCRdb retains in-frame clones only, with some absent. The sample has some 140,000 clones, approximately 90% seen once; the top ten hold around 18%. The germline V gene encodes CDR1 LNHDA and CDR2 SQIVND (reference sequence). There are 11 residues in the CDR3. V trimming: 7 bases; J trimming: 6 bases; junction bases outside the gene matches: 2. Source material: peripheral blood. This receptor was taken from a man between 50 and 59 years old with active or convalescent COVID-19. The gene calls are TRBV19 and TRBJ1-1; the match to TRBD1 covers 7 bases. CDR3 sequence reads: CASIRGAEAFF. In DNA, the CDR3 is TGTGCCAGTATCAGGGGGGCTGAAGCTTTCTTT.